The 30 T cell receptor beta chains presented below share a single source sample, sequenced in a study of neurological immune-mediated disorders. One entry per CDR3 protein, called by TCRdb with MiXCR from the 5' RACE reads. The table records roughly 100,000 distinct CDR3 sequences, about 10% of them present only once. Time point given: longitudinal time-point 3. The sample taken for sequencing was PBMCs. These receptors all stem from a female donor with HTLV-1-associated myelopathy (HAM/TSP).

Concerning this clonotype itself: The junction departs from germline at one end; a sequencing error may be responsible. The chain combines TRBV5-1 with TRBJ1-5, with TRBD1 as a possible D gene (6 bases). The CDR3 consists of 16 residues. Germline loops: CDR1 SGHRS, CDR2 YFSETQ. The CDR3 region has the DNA TGCGCCAGCAGTTTTGATGACAGGTGGGGCGCTCAGTCCCAGCATTTT. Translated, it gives CASSFDDRWGAQSQHF.

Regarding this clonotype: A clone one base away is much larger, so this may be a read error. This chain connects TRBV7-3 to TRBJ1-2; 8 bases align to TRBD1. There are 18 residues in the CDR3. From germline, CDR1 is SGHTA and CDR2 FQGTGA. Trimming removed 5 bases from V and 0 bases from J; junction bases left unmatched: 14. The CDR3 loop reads CASSLGGTGTITNYGYTF. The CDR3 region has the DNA TGTGCCAGCAGCCTAGGCGGGACAGGCACTATCACTAACTATGGCTACACCTTC.

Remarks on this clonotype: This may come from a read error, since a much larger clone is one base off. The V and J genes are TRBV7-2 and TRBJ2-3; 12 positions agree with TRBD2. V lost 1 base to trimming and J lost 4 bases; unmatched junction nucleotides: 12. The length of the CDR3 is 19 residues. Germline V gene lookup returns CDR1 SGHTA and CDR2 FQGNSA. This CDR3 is CASSLGHLVLAGGSDTQYF. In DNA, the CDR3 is TGTGCCAGCAGCTTAGGCCACCTTGTACTAGCGGGGGGATCAGATACGCAGTATTTT.

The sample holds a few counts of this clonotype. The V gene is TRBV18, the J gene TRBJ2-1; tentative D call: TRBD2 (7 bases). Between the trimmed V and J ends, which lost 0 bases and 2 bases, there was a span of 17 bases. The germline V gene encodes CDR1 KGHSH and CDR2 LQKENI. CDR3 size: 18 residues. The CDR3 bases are TGTGCCAGCTCACCACCGGGGGGGCTCACTAGGGCCTACAATGAGCAGTTCTTC. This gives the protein CASSPPGGLTRAYNEQFF.

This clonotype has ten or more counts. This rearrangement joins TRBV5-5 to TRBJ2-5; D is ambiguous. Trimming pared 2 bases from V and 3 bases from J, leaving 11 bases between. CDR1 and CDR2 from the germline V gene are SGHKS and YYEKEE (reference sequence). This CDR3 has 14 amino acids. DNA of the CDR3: TGTGCCAGCAGCTTATCGATGGTGGAAGAGACCCAGTACTTC. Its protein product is CASSLSMVEETQYF. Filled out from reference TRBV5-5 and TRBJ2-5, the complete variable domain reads DAGVTQSPTHLIKTRGQQVTLRCSPISGHKSVSWYQQVLGQGPQFIFQYYEKEERGRGNFPDRFSARQFPNYSSELNVNALLLGDSALYLCASSLSMVEETQYFGPGTRLLVL.

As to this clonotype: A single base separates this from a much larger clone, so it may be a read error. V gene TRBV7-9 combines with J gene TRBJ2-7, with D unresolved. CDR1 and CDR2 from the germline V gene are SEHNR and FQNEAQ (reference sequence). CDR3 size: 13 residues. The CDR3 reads CANSLNGLAEQYF. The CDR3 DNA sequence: TGTGCCAACAGCCTCAATGGCCTGGCCGAGCAGTACTTC.

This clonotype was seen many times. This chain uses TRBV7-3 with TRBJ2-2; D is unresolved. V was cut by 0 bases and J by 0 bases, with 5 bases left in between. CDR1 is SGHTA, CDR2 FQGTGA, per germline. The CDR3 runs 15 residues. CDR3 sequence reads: CASSLTAANTGELFF. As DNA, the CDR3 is TGTGCCAGCAGCTTAACGGCAGCGAACACCGGGGAGCTGTTTTTT.

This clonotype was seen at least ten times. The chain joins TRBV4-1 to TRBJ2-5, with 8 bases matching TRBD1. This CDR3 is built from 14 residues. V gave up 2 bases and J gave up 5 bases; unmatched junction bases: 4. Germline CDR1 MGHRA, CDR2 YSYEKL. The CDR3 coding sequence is TGCGCCAGCAGCCAACCAGGGGGCCTCGAGACCCAGTACTTC. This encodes CASSQPGGLETQYF.

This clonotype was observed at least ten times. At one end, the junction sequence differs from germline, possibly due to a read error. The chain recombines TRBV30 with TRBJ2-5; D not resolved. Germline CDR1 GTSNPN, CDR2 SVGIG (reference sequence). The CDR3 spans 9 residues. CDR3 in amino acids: CAWSVPPNF. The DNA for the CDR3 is TGTGCCTGGAGTGTTCCCCCCAACTTC.

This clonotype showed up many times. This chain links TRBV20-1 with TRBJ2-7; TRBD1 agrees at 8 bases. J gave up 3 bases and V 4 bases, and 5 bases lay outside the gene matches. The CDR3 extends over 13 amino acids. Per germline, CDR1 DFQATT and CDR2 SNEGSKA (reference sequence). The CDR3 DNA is TGCAGTGCTACACTCGGGACAGGCTACGAGCAGTACTTC. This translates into CSATLGTGYEQYF.

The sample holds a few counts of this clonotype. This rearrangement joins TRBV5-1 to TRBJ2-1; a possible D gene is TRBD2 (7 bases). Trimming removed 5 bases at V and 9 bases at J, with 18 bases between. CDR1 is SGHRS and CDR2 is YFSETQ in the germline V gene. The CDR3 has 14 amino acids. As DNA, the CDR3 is TGCGCCAGCAGGGCGGGGGCCGTCCTCCCTGAGCAGTTCTTC. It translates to CASRAGAVLPEQFF.

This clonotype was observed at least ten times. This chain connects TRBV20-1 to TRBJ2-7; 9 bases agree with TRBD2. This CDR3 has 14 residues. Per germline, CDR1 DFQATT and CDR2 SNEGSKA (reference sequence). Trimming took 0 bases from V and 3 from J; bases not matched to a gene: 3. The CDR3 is CSARDQAGGYEQYF. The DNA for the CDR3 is TGCAGTGCTAGAGATCAAGCGGGGGGCTACGAGCAGTACTTC.

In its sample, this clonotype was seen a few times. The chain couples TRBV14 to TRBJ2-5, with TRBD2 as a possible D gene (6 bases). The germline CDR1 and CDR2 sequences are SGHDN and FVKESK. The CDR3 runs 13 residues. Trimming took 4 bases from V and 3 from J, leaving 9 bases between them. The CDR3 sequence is CASSRGGKETQYF. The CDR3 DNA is TGTGCCAGCAGCCGGGGAGGTAAAGAGACCCAGTACTTC.

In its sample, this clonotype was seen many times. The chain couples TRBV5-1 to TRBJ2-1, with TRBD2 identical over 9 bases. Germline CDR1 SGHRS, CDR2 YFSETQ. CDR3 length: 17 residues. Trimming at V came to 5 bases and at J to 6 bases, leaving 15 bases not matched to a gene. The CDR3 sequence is CASRAAGGGGGLNEQFF. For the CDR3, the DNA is TGCGCCAGCAGAGCGGCCGGCGGCGGGGGGGGCCTCAATGAGCAGTTCTTC.

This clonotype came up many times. This chain's CDR3 is CASSARQGGMETQYF. The CDR3 DNA follows: TGTGCCAGCAGCGCTCGACAGGGGGGAATGGAGACCCAGTACTTC. The chain recombines TRBV14 with TRBJ2-5; 9 bases fit TRBD1. This CDR3 is built from 15 residues. Germline V gene lookup returns CDR1 SGHDN and CDR2 FVKESK. The J segment lost 5 bases and the V segment lost 5 bases, leaving 9 bases of the junction unmatched.

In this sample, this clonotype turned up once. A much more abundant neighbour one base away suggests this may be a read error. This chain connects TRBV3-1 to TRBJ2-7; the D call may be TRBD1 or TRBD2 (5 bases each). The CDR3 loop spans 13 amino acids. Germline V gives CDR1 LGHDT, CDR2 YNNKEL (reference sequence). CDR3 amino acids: CASNQRGAGEQYF. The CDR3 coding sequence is TGTGCCAGCAACCAAAGAGGGGCGGGTGAGCAGTACTTC.

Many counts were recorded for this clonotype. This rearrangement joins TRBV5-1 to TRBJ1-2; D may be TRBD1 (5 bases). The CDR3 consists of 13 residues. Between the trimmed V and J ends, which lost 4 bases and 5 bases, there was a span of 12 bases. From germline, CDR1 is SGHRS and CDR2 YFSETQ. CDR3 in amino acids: CASSLDKRYGYTF. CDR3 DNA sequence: TGCGCCAGCAGCCTGGACAAACGATATGGCTACACCTTC.

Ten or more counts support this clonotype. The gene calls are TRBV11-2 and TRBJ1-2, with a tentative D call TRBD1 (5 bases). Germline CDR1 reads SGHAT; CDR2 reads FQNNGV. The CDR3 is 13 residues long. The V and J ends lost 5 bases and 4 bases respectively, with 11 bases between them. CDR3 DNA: TGTGCCAGCAGCACGGACATAAGCTATGGCTACACCTTC. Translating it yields CASSTDISYGYTF. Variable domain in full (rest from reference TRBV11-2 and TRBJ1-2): EAGVAQSPRYKIIEKRQSVAFWCNPISGHATLYWYQQILGQGPKLLIQFQNNGVVDDSQLPKDRFSAERLKGVDSTLKIQPAKLEDSAVYLCASSTDISYGYTFGSGTRLTVV.

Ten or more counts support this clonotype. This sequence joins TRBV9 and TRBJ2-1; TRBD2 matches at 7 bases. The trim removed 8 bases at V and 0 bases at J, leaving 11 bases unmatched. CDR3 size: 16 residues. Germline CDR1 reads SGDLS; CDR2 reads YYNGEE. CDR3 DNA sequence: TGTGCCAGTCACGGGGAGGGCGGGAGCTCCTACAATGAGCAGTTCTTC. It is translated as CASHGEGGSSYNEQFF.

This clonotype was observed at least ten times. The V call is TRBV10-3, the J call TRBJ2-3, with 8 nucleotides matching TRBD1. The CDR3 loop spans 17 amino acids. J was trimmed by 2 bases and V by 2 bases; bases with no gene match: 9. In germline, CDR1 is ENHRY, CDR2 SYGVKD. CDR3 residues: CAISEPGGRGPTDTQYF. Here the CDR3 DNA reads TGTGCCATCAGTGAGCCTGGGGGCAGGGGGCCCACAGATACGCAGTATTTT.

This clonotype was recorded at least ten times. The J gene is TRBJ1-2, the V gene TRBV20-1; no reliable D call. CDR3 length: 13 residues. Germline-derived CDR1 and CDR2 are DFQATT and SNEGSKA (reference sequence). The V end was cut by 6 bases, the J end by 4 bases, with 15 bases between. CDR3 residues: CSAVYTQSYGYTF. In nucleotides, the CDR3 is TGCAGTGCCGTCTACACTCAAAGCTATGGCTACACCTTC.

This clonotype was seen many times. CDR3 protein: CASSPGGNEQFF. The CDR3 DNA reads TGTGCCAGCAGCCCAGGGGGCAATGAGCAGTTCTTC. The chain uses TRBV7-9 and TRBJ2-1; 7 bases are shared with TRBD1. Germline lookup yields CDR1 SEHNR and CDR2 FQNEAQ (reference sequence). With V trimmed by 5 bases and J by 6 bases, 1 base remained unmatched. The length of the CDR3 is 12 residues.

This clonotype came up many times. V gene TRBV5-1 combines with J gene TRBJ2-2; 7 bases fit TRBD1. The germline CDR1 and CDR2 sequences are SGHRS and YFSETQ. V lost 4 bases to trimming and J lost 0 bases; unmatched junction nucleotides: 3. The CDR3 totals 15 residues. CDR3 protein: CASSQDRPNTGELFF. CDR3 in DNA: TGCGCCAGCAGCCAGGACAGGCCGAACACCGGGGAGCTGTTTTTT.

The CDR3 DNA is TGCGCCAGCAGCTTGTCGGGGGGGCTTCAAGATACGCAGTATTTT. The encoded protein is CASSLSGGLQDTQYF. J is TRBJ2-3 and V is TRBV5-1; 8 bases line up with TRBD2. The CDR3 covers 15 residues. Germline V gives CDR1 SGHRS, CDR2 YFSETQ. With V trimmed by 1 base and J by 5 bases, 6 bases remained unmatched.

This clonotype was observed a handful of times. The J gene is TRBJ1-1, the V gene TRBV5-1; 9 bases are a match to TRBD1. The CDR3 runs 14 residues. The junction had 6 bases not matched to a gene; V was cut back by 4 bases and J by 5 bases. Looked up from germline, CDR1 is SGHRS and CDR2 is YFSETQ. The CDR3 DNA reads TGCGCCAGCAGCGGATCGACAGGGGGGACTGAAGCTTTCTTT. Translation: CASSGSTGGTEAFF.

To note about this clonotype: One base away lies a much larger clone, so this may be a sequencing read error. Here the CDR3 reads CTSRMGGGSYEQYF. DNA for the CDR3: TGTACCAGCAGGATGGGTGGCGGATCCTACGAGCAGTACTTC. The J gene is TRBJ2-7, the V gene TRBV5-5; D is unclear. CDR1 SGHKS and CDR2 YYEKEE come from the germline V gene (reference sequence). CDR3 size: 14 residues.

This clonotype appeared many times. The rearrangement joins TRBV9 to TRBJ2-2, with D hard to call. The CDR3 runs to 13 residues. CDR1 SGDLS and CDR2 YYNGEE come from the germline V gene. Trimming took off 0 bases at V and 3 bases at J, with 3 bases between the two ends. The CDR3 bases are TGTGCCAGCAGCGTAGCGGACACCGGGGAGCTGTTTTTT. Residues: CASSVADTGELFF.

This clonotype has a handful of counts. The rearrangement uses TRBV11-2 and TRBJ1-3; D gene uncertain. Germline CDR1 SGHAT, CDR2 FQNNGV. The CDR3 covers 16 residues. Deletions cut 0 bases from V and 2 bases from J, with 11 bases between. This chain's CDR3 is CASSLDPGSTGNTIYF. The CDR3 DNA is TGTGCCAGCAGCTTAGATCCGGGGTCCACTGGAAACACCATATATTTT.

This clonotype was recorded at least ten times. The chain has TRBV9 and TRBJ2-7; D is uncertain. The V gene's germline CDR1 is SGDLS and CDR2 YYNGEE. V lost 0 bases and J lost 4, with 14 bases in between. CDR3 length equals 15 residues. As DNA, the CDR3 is TGTGCCAGCAGCGTAGCTTTTCAGCGAGAGTACGAGCAGTACTTC. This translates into CASSVAFQREYEQYF.

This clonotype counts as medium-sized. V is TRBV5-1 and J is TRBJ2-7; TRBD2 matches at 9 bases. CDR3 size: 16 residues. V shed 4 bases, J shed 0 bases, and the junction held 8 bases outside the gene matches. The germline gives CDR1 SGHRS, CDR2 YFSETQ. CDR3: CASSPEGAGGSYEQYF. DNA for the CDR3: TGCGCCAGCAGCCCGGAGGGAGCGGGGGGCTCCTACGAGCAGTACTTC.